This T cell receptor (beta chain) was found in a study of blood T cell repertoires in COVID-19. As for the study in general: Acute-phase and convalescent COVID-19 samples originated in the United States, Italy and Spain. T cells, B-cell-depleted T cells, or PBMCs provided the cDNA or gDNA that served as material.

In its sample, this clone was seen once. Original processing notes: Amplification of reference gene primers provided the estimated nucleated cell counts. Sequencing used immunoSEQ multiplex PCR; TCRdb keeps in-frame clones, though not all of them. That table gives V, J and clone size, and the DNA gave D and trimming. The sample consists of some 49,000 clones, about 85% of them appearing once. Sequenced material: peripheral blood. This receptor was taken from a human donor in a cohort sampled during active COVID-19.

The CDR3 DNA is TGTGCCAGCAGCCGAACTAGCCAAGAGACCCAGTACTTC. It codes for CASSRTSQETQYF. The chain uses TRBV11-3 and TRBJ2-5; TRBD2 might be the D (5 bases). Germline V gives CDR1 SGHNT, CDR2 YENEEA. Trimming removed 5 bases at V and 1 base at J, with 8 bases between. This CDR3 contains 13 residues. The variable domain in full, completed from reference TRBV11-3 and TRBJ2-5, reads EAGVVQSPRYKIIEKKQPVAFWCNPISGHNTLYWYLQNLGQGPELLIRYENEEAVDDSQLPKDRFSAERLKGVDSTLKIQPAELGDSAVYLCASSRTSQETQYFGPGTRLLVL.